This T cell receptor (beta chain) was identified in a study of CD8 T cells in ankylosing spondylitis. Regarding the study as a whole: A motif of roughly 8 highly homologous TCR beta variants was seen as apparently characteristic of ankylosing spondylitis blood. The study looked at matched synovial fluid samples from ankylosing spondylitis patients. Disease-linked clones were reported to be significantly enriched there.

As regards this clonotype: Its antigen is unknown.

From the 5' RACE reads, TCRdb called clonotypes with MiXCR, one entry per CDR3 protein. This sample has around 340,000 distinct CDR3 sequences, with 20% to 25% found just once. The V gene end was trimmed by 10 bases and the J gene end by 5 bases; junction bases not matched to a gene: 9. CDR1 and CDR2 (germline): SGHTA, FQGNSA. The CDR3 contains 15 residues. This sequence originates from a male donor with ankylosing spondylitis or in good health (not recorded which). J is TRBJ2-2 and V is TRBV7-2; 11 bases agree with TRBD1. The material sequenced was blood, either unsorted or a sorted T cell fraction (not recorded which). CDR3 in amino acids: CANETGTGGTGELFF. CDR3 sequence (DNA): TGTGCCAATGAGACGGGGACAGGGGGAACCGGGGAGCTGTTTTTT.